Below, 17 T cell receptor beta chains from the same sample are listed, as sequenced in a study of neurological immune-mediated disorders. MiXCR was run by TCRdb on the 5' RACE reads, yielding one entry per CDR3 protein. The table shows tens of thousands of distinct CDR3 sequences, with about 13% occurring only once. Sequenced material: PBMCs. Source of these receptors: a female donor in good health.

This clonotype appeared a few times. The rearrangement joins TRBV5-1 to TRBJ2-5; D remains ambiguous. The CDR3 sequence is 13 residues long. The V end lost 1 base, the J end lost 5 bases, and 9 bases lay between the germline ends. Germline CDR1 and CDR2: SGHRS and YFSETQ. This CDR3 is CASSLYGSETQYF. In DNA, the CDR3 is TGCGCCAGCAGCTTGTATGGGTCTGAGACCCAGTACTTC.

This clonotype was counted many times. The chain employs TRBV5-1 and TRBJ2-7; D is unresolved. Trimming left V 1 base short and J 5 bases short, with 4 bases between. Germline V CDR1 and CDR2: SGHRS, YFSETQ. The CDR3 sequence is 11 residues long. The CDR3 spells CASSLLDEQYF. As DNA, the CDR3 is TGCGCCAGCAGCTTGCTAGACGAGCAGTACTTC.

This clonotype was recorded many times. Just one base apart from a much larger clone, this may be a read error. The J gene is TRBJ2-7, the V gene TRBV6-5; 8 nucleotides match TRBD1. Per the germline V gene, CDR1 is MNHEY and CDR2 is SVGAGI. This CDR3 has 15 amino acids. V trimming: 6 bases; J trimming: 2 bases; junction bases outside the gene matches: 9. CDR3 sequence (DNA): TGTGCCAGCAGACCGGACAGGGAACTGCCCTACGAGCAGTACTTC. Protein: CASRPDRELPYEQYF.

This clonotype was counted ten times or more. The genes are TRBV29-1 and TRBJ2-7; D is uncertain. The CDR3 covers 12 residues. V lost 5 bases, J lost 7 bases, and 15 bases lay in between. CDR1 and CDR2 from the germline V gene are SQVTM and ANQGSEA. This chain's CDR3 is CSVRIAMWEQYF. CDR3 nucleotide sequence: TGCAGCGTTCGGATCGCAATGTGGGAGCAGTACTTC.

This chain links TRBV7-2 with TRBJ2-3, with 10 bases that match TRBD2. This CDR3 is built from 16 residues. Germline assignment: CDR1 SGHTA and CDR2 FQGNSA. V lost 0 bases to trimming and J lost 2 bases; unmatched junction nucleotides: 2. The CDR3 is CASSLASGGATDTQYF. The CDR3 DNA follows: TGTGCCAGCAGCTTAGCGAGCGGGGGGGCCACAGATACGCAGTATTTT.

This clonotype came up many times. The rearrangement uses TRBV11-2 and TRBJ1-1, with TRBD1 as a possible D gene (5 bases). Trimming took off 0 bases at V and 6 bases at J, with 14 bases between the two ends. The CDR3 is 15 amino acids. Germline lookup yields CDR1 SGHAT and CDR2 FQNNGV. CDR3: CASSLDRGGRAEAFF. The CDR3 DNA is TGTGCCAGCAGCTTAGATCGGGGGGGACGAGCTGAAGCTTTCTTT.

This clonotype was detected many times. The chain has TRBV5-1 and TRBJ2-3, with 7 nucleotides matching TRBD2. V trimming: 4 bases; J trimming: 4 bases; junction bases outside the gene matches: 12. There are 16 residues in the CDR3. Germline V gives CDR1 SGHRS, CDR2 YFSETQ. The CDR3 loop reads CASSTILADGADTQYF. The DNA of the CDR3 is TGCGCCAGCAGCACCATTCTAGCGGATGGGGCAGATACGCAGTATTTT.

In regard to this clonotype: A much more abundant neighbour one base away suggests this may be a read error. The chain uses TRBV6-5 and TRBJ2-1; 10 nucleotides match TRBD2. The CDR3 extends over 13 amino acids. Germline assignment: CDR1 MNHEY and CDR2 SVGAGI. CDR3 in DNA: TGTGCCACACTAGCGGGATCCTACAATGAGCAGTCCTTC. It specifies CATLAGSYNEQSF.

Many counts were recorded for this clonotype. The V and J genes are TRBV4-1 and TRBJ2-1; D perhaps matches TRBD1 (6 bases). V lost 1 base and J lost 5, with 12 bases in between. This CDR3 is built from 15 residues. Germline V gene sequence: CDR1 MGHRA, CDR2 YSYEKL. This chain's CDR3 is CASSQGTASDNEQFF. The DNA for the CDR3 is TGCGCCAGCAGCCAAGGGACAGCTTCCGACAATGAGCAGTTCTTC.

This clonotype was observed at least ten times. The genes are TRBV20-1 and TRBJ2-1; 8 bases fit TRBD2. Unmatched junction bases numbered 10, after V lost 2 bases and J lost 1 base. Germline CDR1 DFQATT, CDR2 SNEGSKA (reference sequence). The length of the CDR3 is 17 residues. This CDR3 is CSARPRGGRPSYNEQFF. The CDR3 coding sequence is TGCAGTGCTAGACCCCGGGGCGGGAGGCCGTCCTACAATGAGCAGTTCTTC.

This clonotype occurred many times. The junction and the germline gene differ at one end; a read error may be behind it. The chain joins TRBV7-8 to TRBJ2-3; 16 positions agree with TRBD2. Per the germline V gene, CDR1 is SGHVS and CDR2 is FQNEAQ. The CDR3 covers 16 residues. DNA of the CDR3: TGTGCCAGCAGCCAGGGACTAGCGGGAGGGCCAGAAACGCAGTATTTT. Protein product: CASSQGLAGGPETQYF.

The chain employs TRBV19 and TRBJ2-1, with D uncertain. Trimming cost V 7 bases and J 9 bases, with 13 bases left between them. CDR3 length: 12 residues. CDR1 and CDR2 from the germline V gene are LNHDA and SQIVND (reference sequence). The CDR3 loop is CASTPRTGEQFF. As DNA, the CDR3 is TGTGCCAGTACTCCCCGGACGGGTGAGCAGTTCTTC.

This clonotype was seen at least ten times. The chain carries TRBV7-2 and TRBJ1-5; the D gene is possibly TRBD1 (5 bases). Trimming cost V 5 bases and J 0 bases, with 17 bases left between them. The CDR3 length is 17 residues. The germline V gene encodes CDR1 SGHTA and CDR2 FQGNSA. For the CDR3, the DNA is TGTGCCAGCAGCCCCCGTGGGGGGGGGACTAGCAATCAGCCCCAGCATTTT. This gives the protein CASSPRGGGTSNQPQHF.

This clonotype was seen repeatedly, ten times or more. The CDR3 sequence: CSASLQGNTGELFF. Written as DNA, the CDR3 is TGCAGTGCTAGCTTGCAGGGGAACACCGGGGAGCTGTTTTTT. The chain uses TRBV20-1 and TRBJ2-2; tentatively, D is TRBD1 (5 bases). This CDR3 has 14 amino acids. V lost 3 bases to trimming and J lost 1 base, with 9 bases between them. Germline CDR1 reads DFQATT; CDR2 reads SNEGSKA (reference sequence).

This clonotype was seen at least ten times. The J gene is TRBJ1-1, the V gene TRBV5-5; D not resolved. Trimming left V 4 bases short and J 6 bases short, with 19 bases between. The CDR3 contains 15 residues. Germline V gene data show CDR1 as SGHKS and CDR2 as YYEKEE (reference sequence). The CDR3 region is CASSNPAEVRAEAFF. CDR3 nucleotides: TGTGCCAGCAGCAATCCGGCAGAAGTGAGGGCTGAAGCTTTCTTT.

This clonotype came up many times. This chain links TRBV20-1 with TRBJ1-2, with TRBD1 as a possible D gene (5 bases). The CDR3 spans 13 residues. Germline V gene lookup returns CDR1 DFQATT and CDR2 SNEGSKA (reference sequence). V was pared by 6 bases and J by 2 bases, with 13 bases between. The CDR3, as DNA: TGCAGTGCCGAAGGGACGGCCAACTATGGCTACACCTTC. Protein sequence: CSAEGTANYGYTF.

In its sample, this clonotype was seen many times. The chain combines TRBV20-1 with TRBJ2-3, with TRBD2 matching 11 bases. This CDR3 is 16 amino acids long. After removal of 0 bases from V and 6 bases from J, the junction contained 8 bases not matched to a gene. Germline assignment: CDR1 DFQATT and CDR2 SNEGSKA (reference sequence). Here the CDR3 DNA reads TGCAGTGCTAGAGAAGGTAGCGGGGGGGCTCTGGATACGCAGTATTTT. Its protein product is CSAREGSGGALDTQYF.